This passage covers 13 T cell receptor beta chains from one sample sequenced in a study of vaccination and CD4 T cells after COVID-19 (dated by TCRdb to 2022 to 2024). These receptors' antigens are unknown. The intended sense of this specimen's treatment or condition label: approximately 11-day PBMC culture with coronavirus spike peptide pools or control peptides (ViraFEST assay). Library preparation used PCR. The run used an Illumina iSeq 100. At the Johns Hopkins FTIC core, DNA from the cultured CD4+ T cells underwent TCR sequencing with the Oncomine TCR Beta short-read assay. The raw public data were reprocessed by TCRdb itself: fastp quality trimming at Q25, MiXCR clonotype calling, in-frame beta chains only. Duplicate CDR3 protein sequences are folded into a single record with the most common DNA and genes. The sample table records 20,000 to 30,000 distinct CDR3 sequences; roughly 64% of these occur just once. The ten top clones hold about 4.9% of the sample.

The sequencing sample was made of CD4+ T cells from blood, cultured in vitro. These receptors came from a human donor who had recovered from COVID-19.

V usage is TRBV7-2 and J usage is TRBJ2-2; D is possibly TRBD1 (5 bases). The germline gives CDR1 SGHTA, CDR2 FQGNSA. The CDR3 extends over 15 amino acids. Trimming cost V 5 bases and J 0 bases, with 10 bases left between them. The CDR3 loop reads CASSRIGANTGELFF. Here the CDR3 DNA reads TGTGCCAGCAGCAGGATAGGGGCGAACACCGGGGAGCTGTTTTTT.

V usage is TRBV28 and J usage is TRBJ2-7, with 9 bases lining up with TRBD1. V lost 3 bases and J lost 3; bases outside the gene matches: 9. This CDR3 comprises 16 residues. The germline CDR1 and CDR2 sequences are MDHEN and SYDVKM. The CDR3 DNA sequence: TGTGCCAGCAGTTTGGGGATAGGGGACAGGGACTACGAGCAGTACTTC. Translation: CASSLGIGDRDYEQYF.

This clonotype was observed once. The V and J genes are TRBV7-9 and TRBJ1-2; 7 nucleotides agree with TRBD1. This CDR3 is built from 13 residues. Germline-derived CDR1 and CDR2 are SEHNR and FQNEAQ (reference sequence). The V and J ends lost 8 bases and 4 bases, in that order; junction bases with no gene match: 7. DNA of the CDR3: TGTGCCAGCCGGCAGGGGGTCGGCTATGGCTACACCTTC. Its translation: CASRQGVGYGYTF.

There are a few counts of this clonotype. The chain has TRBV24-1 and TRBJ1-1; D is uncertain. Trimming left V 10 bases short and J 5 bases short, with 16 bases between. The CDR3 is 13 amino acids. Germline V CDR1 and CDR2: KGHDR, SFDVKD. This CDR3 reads CATVGTLGTEAFF. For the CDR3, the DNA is TGTGCCACGGTAGGTACGCTCGGGACTGAAGCTTTCTTT.

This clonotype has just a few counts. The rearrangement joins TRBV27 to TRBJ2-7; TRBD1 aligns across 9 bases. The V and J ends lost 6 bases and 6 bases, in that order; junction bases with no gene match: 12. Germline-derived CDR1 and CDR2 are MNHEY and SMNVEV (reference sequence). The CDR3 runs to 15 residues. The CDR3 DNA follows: TGTGCCAGCAGGCCGTACCGGGACAGGGAGGGCGAGCAGTACTTC. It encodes CASRPYRDREGEQYF.

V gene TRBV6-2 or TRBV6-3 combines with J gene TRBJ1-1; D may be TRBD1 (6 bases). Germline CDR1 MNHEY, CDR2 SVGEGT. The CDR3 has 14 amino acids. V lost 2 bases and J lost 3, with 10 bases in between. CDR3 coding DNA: TGTGCCAGCAGTTACAGGGGGGCGCACACTGAAGCTTTCTTT. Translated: CASSYRGAHTEAFF.

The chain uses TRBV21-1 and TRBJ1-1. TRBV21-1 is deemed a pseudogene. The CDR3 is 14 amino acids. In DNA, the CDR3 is TGTGCCAGCAGCAAAACCCACTTGAACACTGAAGCTTTCTTT. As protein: CASSKTHLNTEAFF.

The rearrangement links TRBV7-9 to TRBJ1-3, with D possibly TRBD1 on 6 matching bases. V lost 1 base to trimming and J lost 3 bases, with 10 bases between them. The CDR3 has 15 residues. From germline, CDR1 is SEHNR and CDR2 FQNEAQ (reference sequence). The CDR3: CASSLGGTNGNTIYF. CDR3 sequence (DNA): TGTGCCAGCAGCTTAGGAGGGACAAATGGAAACACCATATATTTT.

CDR3 residues: CASGWGPGTGFTEAFF. CDR3 bases: TGTGCCAGCGGATGGGGCCCCGGGACAGGGTTCACTGAAGCTTTCTTT. The chain combines TRBV6-1 with TRBJ1-1; TRBD1 aligns across 9 bases. CDR3 size: 16 residues. CDR1 is MNHNS and CDR2 is SASEGT in the germline V gene. Trimming at V came to 8 bases and at J to 4 bases, leaving 14 bases not matched to a gene.

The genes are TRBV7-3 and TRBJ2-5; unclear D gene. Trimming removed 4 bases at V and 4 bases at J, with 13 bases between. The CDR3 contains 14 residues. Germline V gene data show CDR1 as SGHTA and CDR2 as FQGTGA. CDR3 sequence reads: CASSSSKKGETQYF. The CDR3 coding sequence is TGTGCCAGCAGCTCGAGCAAGAAAGGAGAGACCCAGTACTTC.

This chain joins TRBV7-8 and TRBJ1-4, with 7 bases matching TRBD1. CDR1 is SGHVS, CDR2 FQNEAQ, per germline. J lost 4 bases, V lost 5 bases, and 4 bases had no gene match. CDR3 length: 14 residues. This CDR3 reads CASSPDRLNEKLFF. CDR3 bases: TGTGCCAGCAGCCCGGACAGGCTTAATGAAAAACTGTTTTTT.

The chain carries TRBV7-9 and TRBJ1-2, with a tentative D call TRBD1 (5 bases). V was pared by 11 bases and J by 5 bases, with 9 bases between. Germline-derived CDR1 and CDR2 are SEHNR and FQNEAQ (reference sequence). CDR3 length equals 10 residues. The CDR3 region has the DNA TGTGCCGGGACGGAATATGGCTACACCTTC. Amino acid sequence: CAGTEYGYTF.

CDR3 sequence reads: CASSMPRTGFNQPQHF. The CDR3, as DNA: TGTGCCAGTAGTATGCCCCGGACAGGGTTTAATCAGCCCCAGCATTTT. The chain uses TRBV19 and TRBJ1-5; 8 bases agree with TRBD1. After removal of 3 bases from V and 4 bases from J, the junction contained 8 bases not matched to a gene. Germline values: CDR1 LNHDA, CDR2 SQIVND (reference sequence). This CDR3 is built from 16 residues.